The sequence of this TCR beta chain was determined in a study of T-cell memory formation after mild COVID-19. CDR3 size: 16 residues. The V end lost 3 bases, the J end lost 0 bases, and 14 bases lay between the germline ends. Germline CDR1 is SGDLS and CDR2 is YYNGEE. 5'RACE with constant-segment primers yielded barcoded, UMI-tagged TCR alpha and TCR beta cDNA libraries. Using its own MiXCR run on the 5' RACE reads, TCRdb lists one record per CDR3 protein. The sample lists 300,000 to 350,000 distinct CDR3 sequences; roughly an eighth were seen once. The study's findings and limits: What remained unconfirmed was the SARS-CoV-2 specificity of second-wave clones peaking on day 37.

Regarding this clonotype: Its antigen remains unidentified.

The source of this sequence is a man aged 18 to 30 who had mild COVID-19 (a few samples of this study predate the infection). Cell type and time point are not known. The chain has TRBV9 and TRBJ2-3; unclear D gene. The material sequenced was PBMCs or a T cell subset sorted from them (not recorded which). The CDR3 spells CASSAGELGSTDTQYF. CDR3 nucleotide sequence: TGTGCCAGCAGCGCTGGCGAGCTCGGTAGCACAGATACGCAGTATTTT.